This T cell receptor (beta chain) was captured by sequencing in a study of cytomegalovirus exposure and HLA in healthy donors. The primer mix had 60 Vbeta and 13 Jbeta primers. Assay: immunoSEQ multiplex PCR; the TCRdb copy retains only in-frame clones and omits some. In the table there are some 150,000 clones, about four fifths of which are singletons. This clone turned up a few times. The germline V gene encodes CDR1 SGHTA and CDR2 FQGNSA. The CDR3 consists of 16 residues. Trimming stripped 6 bases from V and 1 base from J, with 16 bases between. The chain carries TRBV7-2 and TRBJ2-1; possibly TRBD2 for D (7 bases). The material sequenced was PBMCs. The TCR was taken from a man aged 25 to 45 in good health and CMV-seronegative. The CDR3 reads CASRGGAPISYNEQFF. The CDR3 DNA reads as TGTGCCAGCAGGGGGGGGGCCCCGATTTCCTACAATGAGCAGTTCTTC.